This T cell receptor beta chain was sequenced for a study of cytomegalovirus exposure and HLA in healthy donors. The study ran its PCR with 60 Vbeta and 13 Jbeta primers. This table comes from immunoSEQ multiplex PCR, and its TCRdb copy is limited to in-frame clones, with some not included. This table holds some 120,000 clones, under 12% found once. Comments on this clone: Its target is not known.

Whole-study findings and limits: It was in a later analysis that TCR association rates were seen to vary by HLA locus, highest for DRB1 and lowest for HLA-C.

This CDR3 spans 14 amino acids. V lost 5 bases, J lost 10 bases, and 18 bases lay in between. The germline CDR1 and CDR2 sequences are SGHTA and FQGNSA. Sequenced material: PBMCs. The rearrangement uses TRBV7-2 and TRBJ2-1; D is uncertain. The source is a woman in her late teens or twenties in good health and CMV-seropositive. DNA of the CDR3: TGTGCCAGCAGCCGCCGGCAGAGCGTCGACGAGCAGTTCTTC. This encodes CASSRRQSVDEQFF. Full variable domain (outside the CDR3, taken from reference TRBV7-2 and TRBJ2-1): GAGVSQSPSNKVTEKGKDVELRCDPISGHTALYWYRQSLGQGLEFLIYFQGNSAPDKSGLPSDRFSAERTGGSVSTLTIQRTQQEDSAVYLCASSRRQSVDEQFFGPGTRLTVL.